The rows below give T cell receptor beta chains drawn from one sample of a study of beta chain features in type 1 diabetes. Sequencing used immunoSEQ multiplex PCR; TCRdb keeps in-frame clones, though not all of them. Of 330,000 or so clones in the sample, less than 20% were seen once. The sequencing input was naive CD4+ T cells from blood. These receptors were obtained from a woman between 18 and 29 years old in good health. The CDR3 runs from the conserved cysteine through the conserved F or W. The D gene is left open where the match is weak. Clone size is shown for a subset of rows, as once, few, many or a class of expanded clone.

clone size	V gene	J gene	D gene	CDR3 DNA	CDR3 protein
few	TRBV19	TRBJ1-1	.	TGTGCCACCATTACCCGAGGACACCTGAACACTGAAGCTTTCTTT	CATITRGHLNTEAFF
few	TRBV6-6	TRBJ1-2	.	TGTGCCAGCAGTTACTCGGGAGTCGTCAACTATGGCTACACCTTC	CASSYSGVVNYGYTF
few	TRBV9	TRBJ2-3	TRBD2	TGTGCCAGCAGCGTAGGAACGGGAGGGACAGATACGCAGTATTTT	CASSVGTGGTDTQYF
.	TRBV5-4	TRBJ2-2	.	TGTGCCAGCAGCTTGGTTTGGACATCGAACACCGGGGAGCTGTTTTTT	CASSLVWTSNTGELFF
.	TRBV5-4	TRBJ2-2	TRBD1	TGTGCCAGCACTCCGGGACAGAGACACACCGGGGAGCTGTTTTTT	CASTPGQRHTGELFF
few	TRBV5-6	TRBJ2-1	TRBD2	TGTGCCAGCACGACTAGCGGGAGAGGCACCTACAATGAGCAGTTCTTC	CASTTSGRGTYNEQFF
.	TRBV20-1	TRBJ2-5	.	TGCAGTGTATACCAAGAGACCCAGTACTTC	CSVYQETQYF
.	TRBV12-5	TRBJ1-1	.	TGTGCTAGTGGTTTGGTATCCGGGGGTGAAGCTTTCTTT	CASGLVSGGEAFF
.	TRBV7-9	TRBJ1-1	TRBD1	TGTGCCAGCAGCCCACAGGGGGGCCCGAACACTGAAGCTTTCTTT	CASSPQGGPNTEAFF
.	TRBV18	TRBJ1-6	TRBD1	TGTGCCAGCTCCCCAGCCGGGACAGTACGCTCACCCCTCCACTTT	CASSPAGTVRSPLHF
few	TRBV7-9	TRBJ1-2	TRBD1	TGTGCCAGCAGCTTGGCCGGACAGGTCTTTGACTACACCTTC	CASSLAGQVFDYTF
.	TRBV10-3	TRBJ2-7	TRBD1	TGTGCCATCAGTGTTTTAGGGACAGGCGACGAGCAGTACTTC	CAISVLGTGDEQYF
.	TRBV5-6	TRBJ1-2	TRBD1	TGTGCCAGCAGTCAAGGACAGGGTTATGGCTACACCTTC	CASSQGQGYGYTF
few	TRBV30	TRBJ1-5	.	TGTGCCTGGAGTGTGGCCCGCAATCAGCCCCAGCATTTT	CAWSVARNQPQHF
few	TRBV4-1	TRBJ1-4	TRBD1	TGCGCCAGCAGCCACGAGGGCCAGGGGGAAGGTGAAAAACTGTTTTTT	CASSHEGQGEGEKLFF
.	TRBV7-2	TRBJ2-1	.	TGTGCCAGCAGCTCCCCGGGTAGAGGGTACAATGAGCAGTTCTTC	CASSSPGRGYNEQFF
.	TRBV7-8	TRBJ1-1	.	TGTGCCAGCACCTCCGGGCGGGTGAACACTGAAGCTTTCTTT	CASTSGRVNTEAFF
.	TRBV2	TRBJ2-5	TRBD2	TGTGCCAGCAGACGGACTAGTACGGATGAGACCCAGTACTTC	CASRRTSTDETQYF
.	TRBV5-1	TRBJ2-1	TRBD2	TGCGCCAGCAGCTCTATATCGGGGGGGATTAGATACAATGAGCAGTTCTTC	CASSSISGGIRYNEQFF
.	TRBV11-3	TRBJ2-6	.	TGTGCCAGCAGCTTAGCCGCTGGGGCCAACGTCCTGACTTTC	CASSLAAGANVLTF
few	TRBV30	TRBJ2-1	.	TGTGCCTGGAATGGGGCGAATGAGCAGTTCTTC	CAWNGANEQFF
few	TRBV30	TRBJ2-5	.	TGTGCCTGGACAGGGGCGGAGGAGACCCAGTACTTC	CAWTGAEETQYF
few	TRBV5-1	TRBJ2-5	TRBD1	TGCGCCAGCAGCTTGGTACGGACAGGGGGCAGAGAGACCCAGTACTTC	CASSLVRTGGRETQYF
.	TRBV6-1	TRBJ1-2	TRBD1	TGTGCCAGCAGTGAAGAGGGGACAGGAAGATTC	CASSEEGTGRF
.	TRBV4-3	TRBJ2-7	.	TGCGCCAGCAGCCAAGAGGCACGTGGCTCCTACGAGCAGTACTTC	CASSQEARGSYEQYF
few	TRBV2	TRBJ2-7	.	TGTGCCAGCAGTGATGGGGGAGGCGAGCAGTACTTC	CASSDGGGEQYF
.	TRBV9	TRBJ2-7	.	TGTGCCAGCAGCCCCGGGACTTCCTACGAGCAGTACTTC	CASSPGTSYEQYF
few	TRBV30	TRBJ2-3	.	TGTGCCACCCGCGGGGGCACGGGATCCTACGATACGCAGTATTTT	CATRGGTGSYDTQYF
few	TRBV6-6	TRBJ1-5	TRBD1	TGTGCCAGCAGTTGGGATGGACAGGGTAGCAATCAGCCCCAGCATTTT	CASSWDGQGSNQPQHF
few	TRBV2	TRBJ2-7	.	TGTGCCAGCAGTTTCGACGGGACCTACGAGCAGTACTTC	CASSFDGTYEQYF
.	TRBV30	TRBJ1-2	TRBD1	TGTGCCCTTCGACAGGGTTCTGGCTACACCTTC	CALRQGSGYTF
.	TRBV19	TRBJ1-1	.	TGTGCCAGTATAACAGTGGGTTACACTGAAGCTTTCTTT	CASITVGYTEAFF
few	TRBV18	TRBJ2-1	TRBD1	TGTGCCAGCTCACCTGGGACAGTGGAGCAGTTCTTC	CASSPGTVEQFF
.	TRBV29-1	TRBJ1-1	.	TGCAGCTCCGGGGGGTCCACTGAAGCTTTCTTT	CSSGGSTEAFF
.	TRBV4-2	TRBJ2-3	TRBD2	TGTGCCAGCAGCCAAGTCAGAGGGCGGGGGGGCAAAGATACGCAGTATTTT	CASSQVRGRGGKDTQYF
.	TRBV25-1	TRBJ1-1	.	TGTGCCAGCAGTGAATCTGGGGGGGCTGAAGCTTTCTTT	CASSESGGAEAFF
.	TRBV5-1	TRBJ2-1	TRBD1	TGCGCCAGCAGCTTGGTGACAGGGGGTCAGAATGAGCAGTTCTTC	CASSLVTGGQNEQFF
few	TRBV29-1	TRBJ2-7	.	TGCAGCGCCTCTAGTTCCTACGAGCAGTACTTC	CSASSSYEQYF
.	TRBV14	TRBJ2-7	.	TGTGCCAGCAGCCATTCAGACTGGAACTCCTACGAGCAGTACTTC	CASSHSDWNSYEQYF
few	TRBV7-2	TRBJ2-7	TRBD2	TGTGCCAGCAGCTTAACGCTAGCGGGGGGCGGGAAGCAGTACTTC	CASSLTLAGGGKQYF
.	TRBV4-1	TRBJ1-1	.	TGCGCCAGCAGCCAAGGACCAGGTAGGAACACTGAAGCTTTCTTT	CASSQGPGRNTEAFF
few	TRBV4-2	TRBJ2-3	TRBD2	TGTGCCAGCAGCCAAGCCGGGACTAGCGGCCGCACAGATACGCAGTATTTT	CASSQAGTSGRTDTQYF